Shown below are 18 T cell receptor beta chains from a single sample sequenced in a study of T cells in Graves' hyperthyroidism and ophthalmopathy. Template material for amplifying TCR beta CDR3 regions consisted of RNA transcripts. TCR CDR3 regions were first amplified by RT-PCR with HTBI primers. TCRdb passed the multiplex PCR reads through MiXCR, listing each CDR3 protein once. This table holds 540,000 or so distinct CDR3 sequences, roughly 50% found once. Sequenced: peripheral blood or thyroid tissue (not recorded which). These receptor sequences come from an adult woman with Graves' disease, either hyperthyroidism or ophthalmopathy (not recorded which).

This clonotype was seen just once. The V and J genes are TRBV7-2 and TRBJ2-2; TRBD1 is a possible D gene (5 bases). CDR1 is SGHTA and CDR2 is FQGNSA in the germline V gene. Trimming took off 5 bases at V and 6 bases at J, with 13 bases between the two ends. The CDR3 has 14 amino acids. The CDR3 bases are TGTGCCAGCAGCGTCAGGGTTGGAGCCGGGGAGCTGTTTTTT. It encodes CASSVRVGAGELFF.

The sample holds many counts of this clonotype. In DNA form, the CDR3 reads TGCGCCAGCAGCGGCTCCATGGGCTCTGAAGCTTTCTTT. It specifies CASSGSMGSEAFF. The chain has TRBV4-1 and TRBJ1-1, with D unclear. In germline, CDR1 is MGHRA, CDR2 YSYEKL. Trimming pared 5 bases from V and 6 bases from J, leaving 13 bases between. The CDR3 totals 13 residues.

The chain uses TRBV19 and TRBJ1-2; 10 bases map to TRBD1. J was trimmed by 2 bases and V by 6 bases; bases with no gene match: 6. This CDR3 has 15 amino acids. Per germline, CDR1 LNHDA and CDR2 SQIVND (reference sequence). Here the CDR3 reads CASSLPGQGNYGYTF. The CDR3 region has the DNA TGTGCCAGTAGCCTCCCGGGACAGGGGAACTATGGCTACACCTTC.

This clonotype was observed many times. The J gene is TRBJ2-3, the V gene TRBV6-2 or TRBV6-3, with D possibly TRBD2 on 6 matching bases. Germline CDR1 reads MNHEY; CDR2 reads SVGEGT. The CDR3 spans 16 residues. V lost 7 bases and J lost 0, with 17 bases in between. The CDR3 protein is CASTRFLSGSTDTQYF. CDR3 bases: TGTGCCAGCACTCGGTTCTTGAGCGGGAGCACAGATACGCAGTATTTT.

This clonotype was recorded at least ten times. CDR3 amino acids: CSALETNSPLHF. The CDR3 DNA reads TGCAGTGCACTAGAGACAAATTCACCCCTCCACTTT. J is TRBJ1-6 and V is TRBV20-1, with D unresolved. Trimming removed 6 bases from V and 7 bases from J, with 10 bases in between. CDR1 and CDR2 from the germline V gene are DFQATT and SNEGSKA (reference sequence). CDR3 length: 12 amino acids.

A note on this clonotype: The junction shows a germline mismatch at one end, possibly a read error. The chain combines TRBV7-2 with TRBJ1-5; 8 nucleotides match TRBD1. Germline values: CDR1 SGHTA, CDR2 FQGNSA. This CDR3 spans 15 amino acids. In DNA, the CDR3 is TGCGCCAGCAGCCAGACAGGGGCATGGGATCAGCCCCAGCATTTT. It yields the protein CASSQTGAWDQPQHF. Drawing the rest from reference TRBV7-2 and TRBJ1-5, the complete variable domain is GAGVSQSPSNKVTEKGKDVELRCDPISGHTALYWYRQSLGQGLEFLIYFQGNSAPDKSGLPSDRFSAERTGGSVSTLTIQRTQQEDSAVYLCASSQTGAWDQPQHFGDGTRLSIL.

The chain couples TRBV9 to TRBJ1-1; D gene unclear. Germline values: CDR1 SGDLS, CDR2 YYNGEE. V lost 2 bases, J lost 2 bases, and 19 bases lay in between. The CDR3 contains 17 residues. CDR3 nucleotide sequence: TGTGCCAGCAGCGTTAGATCAGGAGGCGCTGGAAACACTGAAGCTTTCTTT. Translation gives CASSVRSGGAGNTEAFF.

The V and J genes are TRBV5-1 and TRBJ2-5; tentative D call: TRBD1 (6 bases). Germline CDR1 reads SGHRS; CDR2 reads YFSETQ. This CDR3 is 15 amino acids long. Trimming took 2 bases from V and 3 from J, leaving 14 bases between them. The CDR3 is CASSFQTGGEETQYF. DNA of the CDR3: TGCGCCAGCAGCTTCCAGACAGGTGGGGAAGAGACCCAGTACTTC.

On this clonotype itself: One end of the junction is discordant with germline, which a read error may explain. This sequence joins TRBV20-1 and TRBJ2-7, with a possible D match to TRBD2 (6 bases). The CDR3 spans 13 residues. The germline V gene has CDR1 DFQATT and CDR2 SNEGSKA (reference sequence). The CDR3 coding sequence is TGCAGTGCACTGGGACTCCCCTCCTACGATCAGTACTTC. Protein product: CSALGLPSYDQYF.

At least ten counts were recorded for this clonotype. V and J are TRBV7-9 and TRBJ2-7; D not resolved. The CDR3 consists of 12 residues. V lost 2 bases, J lost 2 bases, and 4 bases lay in between. Per the germline V gene, CDR1 is SEHNR and CDR2 is FQNEAQ (reference sequence). CDR3 sequence (DNA): TGTGCCAGCAGCTTATCACCCTACGAGCAGTACTTC. It encodes CASSLSPYEQYF.

CDR3 region: CASSLIPPGAGALNTGELFF. CDR3 nucleotides: TGTGCCAGCAGCTTGATTCCCCCGGGGGCAGGGGCGCTGAACACCGGGGAGCTGTTTTTT. The chain links TRBV7-6 to TRBJ2-2, with D perhaps being TRBD1 or TRBD2 (6 bases each). The CDR3 sequence is 20 residues long. V was clipped by 3 bases and J by 1 base, with 24 bases between them. Germline CDR1 SGHVS, CDR2 FNYEAQ.

This clonotype was recorded a few times. This rearrangement joins TRBV29-1 to TRBJ1-1; 9 positions match TRBD1. The CDR3 is made up of 12 amino acids. Germline loops: CDR1 SQVTM, CDR2 ANQGSEA. Losses at the gene ends were 8 bases for V and 10 bases for J; bases not matched to a gene: 11. In DNA, the CDR3 is TGCAGCAACGTGGGACAGGGTTATGGAGCTTTCTTT. Protein product: CSNVGQGYGAFF.

This clonotype came up many times. The rearrangement joins TRBV30 to TRBJ1-2, with 10 bases matching TRBD1. There are 14 residues in the CDR3. V was clipped by 1 base and J by 5 bases; unmatched bases: 4. From germline, CDR1 is GTSNPN and CDR2 SVGIG (reference sequence). The DNA of the CDR3 is TGTGCCTGGAGTGGGGACAGGGGTCCTTATGGCTACACCTTC. It translates to CAWSGDRGPYGYTF.

This clonotype came up a few times. The rearrangement links TRBV4-1 to TRBJ2-5, with 9 nucleotides matching TRBD2. The CDR3 extends over 15 amino acids. Germline lookup yields CDR1 MGHRA and CDR2 YSYEKL. V shed 2 bases, J shed 2 bases, and the junction held 3 bases outside the gene matches. The CDR3, as DNA: TGCGCCAGCAGCCAATGGACTAGCGCGCAAGAGACCCAGTACTTC. As protein: CASSQWTSAQETQYF.

J is TRBJ2-7 and V is TRBV5-1; no firm D call. V shed 0 bases and J shed 3 bases, with 10 bases lying between them. Germline CDR1 reads SGHRS; CDR2 reads YFSETQ. There are 14 residues in the CDR3. The CDR3 DNA follows: TGCGCCAGCAGCTTGGGTTACAATCTCTACGAGCAGTACTTC. Protein product: CASSLGYNLYEQYF.

This clonotype has at least ten counts. The chain recombines TRBV5-1 with TRBJ1-2; D gene unclear. The V gene lost 0 bases and the J gene lost 3 bases, with 6 bases spanning the gap. The CDR3 spans 13 residues. Germline V gives CDR1 SGHRS, CDR2 YFSETQ. The CDR3, as DNA: TGCGCCAGCAGCTTGGGAACCCACTATGGCTACACCTTC. Residues: CASSLGTHYGYTF.

This clonotype showed up just a few times. V usage is TRBV10-3 and J usage is TRBJ1-1, with 11 bases that match TRBD1. The CDR3 length is 14 residues. After removal of 7 bases from V and 5 bases from J, the junction contained 6 bases not matched to a gene. Germline V lookup: CDR1 ENHRY, CDR2 SYGVKD. CDR3 protein: CAIKGTGGWTEAFF. The CDR3 region has the DNA TGTGCCATCAAAGGGACAGGGGGATGGACTGAAGCTTTCTTT.

Here the CDR3 reads CASSFGLAGGVYEQYF. The CDR3 DNA follows: TGTGCCAGCAGCTTCGGACTAGCGGGAGGGGTCTACGAGCAGTACTTC. The V and J genes are TRBV7-3 and TRBJ2-7; TRBD2 agrees at 15 bases. This CDR3 comprises 16 residues. Trimming removed 3 bases from V and 3 bases from J; junction bases left unmatched: 3. CDR1 and CDR2 from the germline V gene are SGHTA and FQGTGA.